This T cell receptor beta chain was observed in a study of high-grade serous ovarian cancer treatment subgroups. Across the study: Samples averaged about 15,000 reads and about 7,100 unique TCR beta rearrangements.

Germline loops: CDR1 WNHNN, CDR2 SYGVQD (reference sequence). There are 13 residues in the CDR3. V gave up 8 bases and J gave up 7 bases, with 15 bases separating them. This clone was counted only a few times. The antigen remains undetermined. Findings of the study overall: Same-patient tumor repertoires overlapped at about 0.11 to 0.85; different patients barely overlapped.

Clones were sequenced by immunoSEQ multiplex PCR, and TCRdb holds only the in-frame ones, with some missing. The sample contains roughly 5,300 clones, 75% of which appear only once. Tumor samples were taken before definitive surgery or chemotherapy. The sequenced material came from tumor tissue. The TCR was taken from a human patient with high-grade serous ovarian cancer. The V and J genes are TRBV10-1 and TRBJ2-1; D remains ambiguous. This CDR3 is CASCGPIVNEQFF. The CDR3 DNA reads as TGCGCCAGCTGCGGACCAATAGTGAATGAGCAGTTCTTC.